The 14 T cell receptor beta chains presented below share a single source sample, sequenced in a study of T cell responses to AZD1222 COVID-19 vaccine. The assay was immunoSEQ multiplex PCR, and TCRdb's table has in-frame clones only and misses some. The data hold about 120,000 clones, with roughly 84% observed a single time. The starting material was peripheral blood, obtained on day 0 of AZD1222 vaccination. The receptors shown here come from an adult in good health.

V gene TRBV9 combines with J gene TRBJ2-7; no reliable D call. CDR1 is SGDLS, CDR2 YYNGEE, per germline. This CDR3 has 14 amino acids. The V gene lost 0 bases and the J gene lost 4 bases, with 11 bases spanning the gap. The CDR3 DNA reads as TGTGCCAGCAGCGTAGCCGCCGCGTCTTACGAGCAGTACTTC. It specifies CASSVAAASYEQYF.

For the CDR3, the DNA is TGTGCCAGCAGCTCAAGTAGAGGCAGCTCCTATAATTCACCCCTCCACTTT. This translates into CASSSSRGSSYNSPLHF. The V and J genes are TRBV5-6 and TRBJ1-6, with D hard to call. The V gene lost 3 bases and the J gene lost 0 bases, with 13 bases spanning the gap. Germline assignment: CDR1 SGHDT and CDR2 YYEEEE. This CDR3 is 17 amino acids long. The complete variable domain, with remaining parts taken from reference TRBV5-6 and TRBJ1-6, reads DAGVTQSPTHLIKTRGQQVTLRCSPKSGHDTVSWYQQALGQGPQFIFQYYEEEERQRGNFPDRFSGHQFPNYSSELNVNALLLGDSALYLCASSSSRGSSYNSPLHFGNGTRLTVT.

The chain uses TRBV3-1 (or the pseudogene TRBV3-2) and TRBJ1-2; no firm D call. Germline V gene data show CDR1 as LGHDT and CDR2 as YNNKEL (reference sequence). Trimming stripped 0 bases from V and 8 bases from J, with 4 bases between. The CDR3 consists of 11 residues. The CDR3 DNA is TGTGCCAGCAGCCAAGACTGGGGCTACACCTTC. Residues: CASSQDWGYTF.

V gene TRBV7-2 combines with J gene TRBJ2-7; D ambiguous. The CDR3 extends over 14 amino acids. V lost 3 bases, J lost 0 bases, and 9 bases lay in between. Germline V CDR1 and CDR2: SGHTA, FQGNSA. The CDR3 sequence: CASSFDQNSYEQYF. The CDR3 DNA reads TGTGCCAGCAGCTTCGACCAGAACTCCTACGAGCAGTACTTC.

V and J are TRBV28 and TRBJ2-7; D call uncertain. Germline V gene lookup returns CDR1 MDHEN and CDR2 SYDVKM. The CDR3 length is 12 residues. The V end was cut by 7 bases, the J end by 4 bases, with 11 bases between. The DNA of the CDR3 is TGTGCCAGCACCCCTGATTGGTACGAGCAGTACTTC. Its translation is CASTPDWYEQYF.

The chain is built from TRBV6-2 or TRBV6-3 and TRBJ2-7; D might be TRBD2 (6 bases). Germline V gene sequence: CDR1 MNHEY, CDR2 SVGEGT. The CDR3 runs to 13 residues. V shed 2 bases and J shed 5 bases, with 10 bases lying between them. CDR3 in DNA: TGTGCCAGCAGTTACCGGGACTTCGACGAGCAGTACTTC. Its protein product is CASSYRDFDEQYF.

CDR3 sequence: CASSLPRGTGNSPLHF. Here the CDR3 DNA reads TGTGCCAGCAGTTTACCGCGCGGGACAGGGAATTCACCCCTCCACTTT. This sequence joins TRBV27 and TRBJ1-6; 9 bases fit TRBD1. Germline CDR1 and CDR2: MNHEY and SMNVEV (reference sequence). The ends lost 2 bases at V and 7 bases at J; junction bases unmatched: 6. This CDR3 is built from 16 residues.

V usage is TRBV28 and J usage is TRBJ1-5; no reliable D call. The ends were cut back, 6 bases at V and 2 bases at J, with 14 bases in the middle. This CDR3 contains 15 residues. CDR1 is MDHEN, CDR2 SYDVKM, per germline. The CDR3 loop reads CASRPPSGGNQPQHF. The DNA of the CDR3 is TGTGCCAGCAGACCCCCTTCGGGTGGCAATCAGCCCCAGCATTTT.

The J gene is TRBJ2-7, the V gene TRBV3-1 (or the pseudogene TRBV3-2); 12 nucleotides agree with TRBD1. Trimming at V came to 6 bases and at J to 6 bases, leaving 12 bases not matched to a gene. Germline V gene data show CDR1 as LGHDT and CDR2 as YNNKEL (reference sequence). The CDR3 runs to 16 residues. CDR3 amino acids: CASRLLTGQGAGEQYF. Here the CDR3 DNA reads TGTGCCAGCAGGCTACTTACGGGACAGGGGGCAGGCGAGCAGTACTTC.

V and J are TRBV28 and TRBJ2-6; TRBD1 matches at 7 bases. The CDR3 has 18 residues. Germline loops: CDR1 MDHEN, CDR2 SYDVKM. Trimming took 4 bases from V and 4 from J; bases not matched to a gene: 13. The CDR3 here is CASSYGTEGRGGANVLTF. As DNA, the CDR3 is TGTGCCAGCAGTTATGGGACAGAGGGCAGGGGAGGGGCCAACGTCCTGACTTTC.

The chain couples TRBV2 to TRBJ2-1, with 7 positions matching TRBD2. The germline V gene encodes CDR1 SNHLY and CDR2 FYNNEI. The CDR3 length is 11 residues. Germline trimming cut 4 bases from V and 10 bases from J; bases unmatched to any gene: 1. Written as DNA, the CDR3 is TGTGCCAGCAGTGGGGGAGGGGAGCAGTTCTTC. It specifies CASSGGGEQFF.

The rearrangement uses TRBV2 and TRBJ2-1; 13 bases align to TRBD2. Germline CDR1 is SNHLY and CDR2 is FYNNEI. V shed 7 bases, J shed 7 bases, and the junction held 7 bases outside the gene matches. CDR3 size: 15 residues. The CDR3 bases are TGTGCCAGCACCAGGACTAGCGGGGGCCCTAATGAGCAGTTCTTC. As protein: CASTRTSGGPNEQFF.

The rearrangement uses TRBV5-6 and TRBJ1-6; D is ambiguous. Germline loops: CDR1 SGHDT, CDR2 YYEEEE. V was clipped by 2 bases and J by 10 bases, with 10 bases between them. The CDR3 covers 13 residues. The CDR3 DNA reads TGTGCCAGCAGCTTCGCAGTAGGATCACCCCTCCACTTT. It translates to CASSFAVGSPLHF.

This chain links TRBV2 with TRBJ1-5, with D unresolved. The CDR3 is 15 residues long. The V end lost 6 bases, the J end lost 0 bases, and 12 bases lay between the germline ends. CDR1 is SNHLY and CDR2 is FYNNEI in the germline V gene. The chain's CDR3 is CASRAPLGSNQPQHF. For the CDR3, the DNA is TGTGCCAGCAGGGCCCCTTTGGGTAGCAATCAGCCCCAGCATTTT.